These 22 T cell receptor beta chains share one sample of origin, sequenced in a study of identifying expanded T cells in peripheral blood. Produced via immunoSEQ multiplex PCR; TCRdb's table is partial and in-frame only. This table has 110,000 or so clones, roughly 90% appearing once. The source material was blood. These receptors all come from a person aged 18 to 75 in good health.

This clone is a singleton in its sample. This CDR3 is CSVERQRLDQDIQYF. The CDR3, as DNA: TGCAGCGTTGAGCGACAGCGACTAGACCAGGACATTCAGTACTTC. The gene calls are TRBV29-1 and TRBJ2-4; TRBD2 might be the D (6 bases). Trimming left V 3 bases short and J 8 bases short, with 20 bases between. The CDR3 is made up of 15 amino acids. In germline, CDR1 is SQVTM, CDR2 ANQGSEA. Using reference TRBV29-1 and TRBJ2-4 for the parts outside the CDR3, the full variable domain is SAVISQKPSRDICQRGTSLTIQCQVDSQVTMMFWYRQQPGQSLTLIATANQGSEATYESGFVIDKFPISRPNLTFSTLTVSNMSPEDSSIYLCSVERQRLDQDIQYFGAGTRLSVL.

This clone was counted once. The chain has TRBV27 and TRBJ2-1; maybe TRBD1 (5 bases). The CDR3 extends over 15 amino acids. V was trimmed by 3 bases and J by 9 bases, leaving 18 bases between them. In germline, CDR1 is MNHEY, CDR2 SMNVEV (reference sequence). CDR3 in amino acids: CASSFGQGLIGEQFF. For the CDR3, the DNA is TGTGCCAGCAGTTTCGGACAAGGGCTCATCGGTGAGCAGTTCTTC.

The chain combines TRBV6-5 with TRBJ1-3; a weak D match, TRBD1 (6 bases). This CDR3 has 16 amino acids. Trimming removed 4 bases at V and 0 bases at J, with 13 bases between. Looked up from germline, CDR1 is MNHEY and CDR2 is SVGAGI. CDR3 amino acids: CASSFNRDYSGNTIYF. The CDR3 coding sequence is TGTGCCAGCAGTTTCAACAGGGACTACTCTGGAAACACCATATATTTT.

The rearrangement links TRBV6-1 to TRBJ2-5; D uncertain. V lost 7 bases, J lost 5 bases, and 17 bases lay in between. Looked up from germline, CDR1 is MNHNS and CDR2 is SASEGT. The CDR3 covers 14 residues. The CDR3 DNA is TGTGCCAGCACCGGAAGAGGATTGAGGGAGACCCAGTACTTC. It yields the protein CASTGRGLRETQYF.

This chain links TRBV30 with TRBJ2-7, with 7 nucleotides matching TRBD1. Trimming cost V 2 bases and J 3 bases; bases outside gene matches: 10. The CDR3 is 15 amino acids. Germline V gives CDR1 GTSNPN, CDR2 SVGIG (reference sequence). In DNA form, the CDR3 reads TGTGCCTGGAGTTCGAACAGGGGTCTCCTCTACGAGCAGTACTTC. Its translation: CAWSSNRGLLYEQYF.

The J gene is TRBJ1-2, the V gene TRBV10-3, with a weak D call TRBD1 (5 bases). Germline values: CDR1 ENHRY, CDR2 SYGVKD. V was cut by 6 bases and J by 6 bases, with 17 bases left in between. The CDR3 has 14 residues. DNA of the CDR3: TGTGCCATCAGAGCCCTACAGGATAGTGATGGCTACACCTTC. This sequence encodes CAIRALQDSDGYTF.

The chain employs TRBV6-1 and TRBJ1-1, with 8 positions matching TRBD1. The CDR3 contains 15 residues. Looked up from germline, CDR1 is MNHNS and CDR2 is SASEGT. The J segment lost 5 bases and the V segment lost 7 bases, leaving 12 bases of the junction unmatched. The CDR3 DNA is TGTGCCAGCACCCAGACTTGGACAGGGAGGACTGAAGCTTTCTTT. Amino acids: CASTQTWTGRTEAFF.

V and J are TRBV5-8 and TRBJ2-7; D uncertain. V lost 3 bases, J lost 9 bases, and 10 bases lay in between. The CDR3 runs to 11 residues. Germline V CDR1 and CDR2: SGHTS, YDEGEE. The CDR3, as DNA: TGTGCCAGCAGCTCCTACTCTGTGCAGTACTTC. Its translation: CASSSYSVQYF. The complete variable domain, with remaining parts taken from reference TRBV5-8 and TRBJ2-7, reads EAGVTQSPTHLIKTRGQQATLRCSPISGHTSVYWYQQALGLGLQFLLWYDEGEERNRGNFPPRFSGRQFPNYSSELNVNALELEDSALYLCASSSYSVQYFGPGTRLTVT.

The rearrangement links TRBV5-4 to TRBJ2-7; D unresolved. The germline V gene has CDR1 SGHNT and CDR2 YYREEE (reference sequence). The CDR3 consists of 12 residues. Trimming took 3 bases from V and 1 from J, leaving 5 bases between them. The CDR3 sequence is CASSSESYEQYF. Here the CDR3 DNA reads TGTGCCAGCAGCTCCGAGTCCTACGAGCAGTACTTC.

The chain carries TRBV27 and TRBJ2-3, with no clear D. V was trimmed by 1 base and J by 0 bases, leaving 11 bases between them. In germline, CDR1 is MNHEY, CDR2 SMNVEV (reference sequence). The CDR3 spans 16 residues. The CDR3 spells CASSLLWRASTDTQYF. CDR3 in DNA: TGTGCCAGCAGTTTATTATGGCGCGCTAGCACAGATACGCAGTATTTT.

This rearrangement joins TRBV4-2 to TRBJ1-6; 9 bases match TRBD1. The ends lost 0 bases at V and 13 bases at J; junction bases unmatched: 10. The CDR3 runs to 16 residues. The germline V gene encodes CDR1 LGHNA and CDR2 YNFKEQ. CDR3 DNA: TGTGCCAGCAGCCAAGAGAGGACAGGGGCCTTCCTTCCCCTCCACTTT. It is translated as CASSQERTGAFLPLHF.

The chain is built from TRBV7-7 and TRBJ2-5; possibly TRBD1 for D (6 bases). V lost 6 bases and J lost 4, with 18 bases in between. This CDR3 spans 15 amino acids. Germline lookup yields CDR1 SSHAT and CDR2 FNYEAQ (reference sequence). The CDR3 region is CASSTHPRGGETQYF. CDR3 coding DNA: TGTGCCAGCAGTACCCACCCCAGGGGCGGAGAGACCCAGTACTTC.

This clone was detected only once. The CDR3 nucleotides are TGTGCCTGGAGGGTTCCCCGGGCCGAAAACACCATATATTTT. Translating gives CAWRVPRAENTIYF. The chain combines TRBV30 with TRBJ1-3; D unresolved. V was trimmed by 3 bases and J by 6 bases, leaving 15 bases between them. This CDR3 region has 14 residues. CDR1 is GTSNPN, CDR2 SVGIG, per germline (reference sequence).

The DNA of the CDR3 is TGTGCCAGCACCGACAGGGGATTGTTCTATGGCTACACCTTC. This gives the protein CASTDRGLFYGYTF. The chain couples TRBV2 to TRBJ1-2; 8 bases agree with TRBD1. V was pared by 7 bases and J by 4 bases, with 8 bases of the junction left unmatched. This CDR3 contains 14 residues. Looked up from germline, CDR1 is SNHLY and CDR2 is FYNNEI.

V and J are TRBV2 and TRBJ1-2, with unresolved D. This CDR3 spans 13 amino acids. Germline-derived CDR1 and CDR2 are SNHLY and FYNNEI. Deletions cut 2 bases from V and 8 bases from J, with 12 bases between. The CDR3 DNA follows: TGTGCCAGCAGTGAAATGAGGACTGCCGGCTACACCTTC. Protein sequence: CASSEMRTAGYTF.

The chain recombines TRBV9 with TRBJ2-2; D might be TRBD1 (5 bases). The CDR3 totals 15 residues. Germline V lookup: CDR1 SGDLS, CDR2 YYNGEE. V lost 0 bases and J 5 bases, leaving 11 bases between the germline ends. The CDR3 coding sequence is TGTGCCAGCAGCGTAGCCAAGGGGATGACCGGGGAGCTGTTTTTT. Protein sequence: CASSVAKGMTGELFF.

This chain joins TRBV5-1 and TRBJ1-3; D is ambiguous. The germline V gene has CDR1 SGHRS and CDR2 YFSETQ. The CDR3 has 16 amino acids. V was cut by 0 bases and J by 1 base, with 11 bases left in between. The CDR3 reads CASSLEWGGSGNTIYF. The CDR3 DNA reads TGCGCCAGCAGCTTGGAATGGGGTGGTTCTGGAAACACCATATATTTT.

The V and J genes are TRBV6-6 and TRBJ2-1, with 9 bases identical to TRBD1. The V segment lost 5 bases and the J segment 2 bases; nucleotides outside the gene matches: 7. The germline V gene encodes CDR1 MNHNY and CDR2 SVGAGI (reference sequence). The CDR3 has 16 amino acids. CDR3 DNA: TGTGCCAGCAGTCATTTTACAGGGGGCCCCTACAATGAGCAGTTCTTC. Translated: CASSHFTGGPYNEQFF.

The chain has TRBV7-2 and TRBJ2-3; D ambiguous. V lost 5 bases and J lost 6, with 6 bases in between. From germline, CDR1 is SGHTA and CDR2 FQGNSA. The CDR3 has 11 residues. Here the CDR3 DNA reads TGTGCCAGCAGCCAAGGGGATACGCAGTATTTT. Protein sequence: CASSQGDTQYF. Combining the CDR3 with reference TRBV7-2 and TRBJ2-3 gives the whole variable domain GAGVSQSPSNKVTEKGKDVELRCDPISGHTALYWYRQSLGQGLEFLIYFQGNSAPDKSGLPSDRFSAERTGGSVSTLTIQRTQQEDSAVYLCASSQGDTQYFGPGTRLTVL.

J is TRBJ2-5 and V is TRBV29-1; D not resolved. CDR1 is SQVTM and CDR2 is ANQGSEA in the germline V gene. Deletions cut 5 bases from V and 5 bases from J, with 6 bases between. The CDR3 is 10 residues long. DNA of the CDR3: TGCAGCGTTTGGCGGGAGACCCAGTACTTC. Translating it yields CSVWRETQYF.

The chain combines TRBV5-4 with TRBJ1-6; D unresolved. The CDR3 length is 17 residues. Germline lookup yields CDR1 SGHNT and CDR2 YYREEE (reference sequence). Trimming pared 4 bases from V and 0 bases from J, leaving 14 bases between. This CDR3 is CASSQVPRSSYNSPLHF. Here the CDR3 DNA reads TGTGCCAGCAGCCAAGTACCGAGGAGCTCCTATAATTCACCCCTCCACTTT. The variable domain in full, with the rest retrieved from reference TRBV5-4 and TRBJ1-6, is ETGVTQSPTHLIKTRGQQVTLRCSSQSGHNTVSWYQQALGQGPQFIFQYYREEENGRGNFPPRFSGLQFPNYSSELNVNALELDDSALYLCASSQVPRSSYNSPLHFGNGTRLTVT.

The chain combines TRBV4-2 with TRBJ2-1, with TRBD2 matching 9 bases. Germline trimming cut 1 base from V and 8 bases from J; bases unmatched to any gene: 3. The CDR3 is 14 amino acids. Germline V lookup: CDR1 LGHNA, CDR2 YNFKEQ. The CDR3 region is CASSQGGGADEQFF. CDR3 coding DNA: TGTGCCAGCAGCCAAGGCGGGGGGGCCGATGAGCAGTTCTTC.